Presented here are 15 T cell receptor beta chains from one specimen sequenced in a study of OX40 agonist ivuxolimab in advanced cancers. The protocol was immunoSEQ multiplex PCR, while the TCRdb copy is restricted to in-frame clones and leaves out a portion. This sample has tens of thousands of clones, with 84% found just once. The sample here was CD4+ or CD8+ T cells sorted from blood, taken in a trial of the OX40 agonist ivuxolimab. All receptors derive from an adult with an advanced solid tumor such as melanoma, head and neck, liver or kidney cancer.

The CDR3 DNA reads as TGTGCCAGCAGTCCCTTGGGCGACGCGATCACTGAAGCTTTCTTT. Translating gives CASSPLGDAITEAFF. J is TRBJ1-1 and V is TRBV28; D call uncertain. The V gene lost 5 bases and the J gene lost 4 bases, with 17 bases spanning the gap. Germline CDR1 MDHEN, CDR2 SYDVKM. This CDR3 comprises 15 residues.

The chain recombines TRBV5-1 with TRBJ2-7, with a weak D call TRBD1 (6 bases). Germline values: CDR1 SGHRS, CDR2 YFSETQ. The CDR3 totals 18 residues. V lost 4 bases, J lost 2 bases, and 25 bases lay in between. CDR3 region: CASSGDTQIGAPPYEQYF. The CDR3 region has the DNA TGCGCCAGCAGCGGGGACACGCAAATCGGGGCCCCACCCTACGAGCAGTACTTC.

The chain carries TRBV7-9 and TRBJ2-2; D remains unclear. V shed 5 bases and J shed 1 base, with 11 bases lying between them. This CDR3 comprises 15 residues. The germline V gene has CDR1 SEHNR and CDR2 FQNEAQ (reference sequence). The CDR3 loop is CASSPPLVNTGELFF. CDR3 sequence (DNA): TGTGCCAGCAGCCCACCCCTAGTGAACACCGGGGAGCTGTTTTTT.

The J gene is TRBJ2-3, the V gene TRBV11-3; D is undetermined. The CDR3 runs to 19 residues. The V end lost 0 bases, the J end lost 2 bases, and 21 bases lay between the germline ends. The germline gives CDR1 SGHNT, CDR2 YENEEA. CDR3 sequence reads: CASSLERSTRLYDTDTQYF. Here the CDR3 DNA reads TGTGCCAGCAGCTTAGAGAGGAGTACCCGCCTTTATGACACAGATACGCAGTATTTT.

The rearrangement links TRBV5-6 to TRBJ2-1, with 9 bases matching TRBD2. V dropped 2 bases and J dropped 6; count of bases not matched to a gene: 3. The CDR3 extends over 14 amino acids. Germline loops: CDR1 SGHDT, CDR2 YYEEEE. DNA for the CDR3: TGTGCCAGCAGCTTCGGGACTAGCCGCAATGAGCAGTTCTTC. This codes for CASSFGTSRNEQFF.

This chain uses TRBV19 with TRBJ2-7; 10 bases match TRBD1. There are 16 residues in the CDR3. Germline CDR1 and CDR2: LNHDA and SQIVND (reference sequence). The trim removed 3 bases at V and 4 bases at J, leaving 9 bases unmatched. CDR3 loop: CASSISLRQGAYEQYF. The CDR3 region has the DNA TGTGCCAGTAGTATTAGTCTCCGACAGGGGGCTTACGAGCAGTACTTC.

This chain connects TRBV6-1 to TRBJ2-7, with TRBD1 matching 9 bases. With 2 bases clipped from V and 0 bases from J, the junction kept 2 bases outside the gene matches. The V gene's germline CDR1 is MNHNS and CDR2 SASEGT. The CDR3 totals 15 residues. The CDR3 is CASSEWGQGSYEQYF. The CDR3 DNA is TGTGCCAGCAGTGAATGGGGACAGGGCTCCTACGAGCAGTACTTC.

The chain carries TRBV5-4 and TRBJ2-3; the D gene is possibly TRBD2 (6 bases). The CDR3 runs to 15 residues. V lost 0 bases to trimming and J lost 2 bases, with 10 bases between them. Germline-derived CDR1 and CDR2 are SGHNT and YYREEE (reference sequence). DNA for the CDR3: TGTGCCAGCAGCTTGGGGGCGGGGCCCACAGATACGCAGTATTTT. Its protein is CASSLGAGPTDTQYF.

CDR3 in DNA: TGCGCCAGCAGCCGAGCCCCCGGGGGGGCGGAAGATACGCAGTATTTT. Translation: CASSRAPGGAEDTQYF. The rearrangement uses TRBV4-1 and TRBJ2-3, with 8 bases lining up with TRBD2. The CDR3 consists of 16 residues. The germline CDR1 and CDR2 sequences are MGHRA and YSYEKL. With 4 bases clipped from V and 5 bases from J, the junction kept 11 bases outside the gene matches.

A few counts support this clone. The V call is TRBV27, the J call TRBJ1-4; tentatively, D is TRBD1 (6 bases). From germline, CDR1 is MNHEY and CDR2 SMNVEV (reference sequence). The germline V and J ends were trimmed by 6 bases and 4 bases, with 18 bases remaining between them. This CDR3 spans 16 amino acids. The CDR3 sequence: CASRPAGEFDNEKLFF. In DNA form, the CDR3 reads TGTGCCAGCAGACCCGCAGGGGAGTTCGATAATGAAAAACTGTTTTTT.

This clone has just one count. The chain employs TRBV27 and TRBJ2-7; D gene uncertain. Germline CDR1 MNHEY, CDR2 SMNVEV (reference sequence). Trimming shortened V by 5 bases and J by 7 bases, and 12 bases separated the two germline ends. CDR3 length: 12 amino acids. The CDR3 protein is CASSLPGGEQYF. CDR3 bases: TGTGCCAGCAGTCTCCCGGGTGGGGAGCAGTACTTC.

This chain links TRBV25-1 with TRBJ2-3; D not certain. The germline V gene has CDR1 MGHDK and CDR2 SYGVNS. V shed 7 bases and J shed 5 bases, with 7 bases lying between them. The CDR3 has 11 amino acids. Here the CDR3 reads CASTLGDTQYF. CDR3 nucleotide sequence: TGTGCCAGCACCCTAGGAGATACGCAGTATTTT.

The V gene is TRBV7-3, the J gene TRBJ2-1; perhaps TRBD2 as D (6 bases). Germline V lookup: CDR1 SGHTA, CDR2 FQGTGA. V shed 2 bases and J shed 9 bases, with 14 bases lying between them. The length of the CDR3 is 14 residues. DNA of the CDR3: TGTGCCAGCAGCTTAGGGCGGGGTGGCACTGAGCAGTTCTTC. It is translated as CASSLGRGGTEQFF.

This chain connects TRBV30 to TRBJ2-1; 9 bases map to TRBD2. J lost 7 bases, V lost 4 bases, and 8 bases had no gene match. The V gene's germline CDR1 is GTSNPN and CDR2 SVGIG (reference sequence). The CDR3 length is 14 residues. In DNA form, the CDR3 reads TGTGCCTGGAATCCGAGCGGGGGGTTAAATGAGCAGTTCTTC. Amino acid sequence: CAWNPSGGLNEQFF.

This clone was counted a few times. The J gene is TRBJ1-1, the V gene TRBV6-1, with D uncertain. Trimming removed 1 base from V and 3 bases from J, with 6 bases in between. CDR1 is MNHNS and CDR2 is SASEGT in the germline V gene. The CDR3 covers 13 residues. This CDR3 reads CASSEEIYTEAFF. Written as DNA, the CDR3 is TGTGCCAGCAGTGAAGAGATCTACACTGAAGCTTTCTTT.